Reported below is one T cell receptor beta chain. The sample belongs to a study of control samples from healthy donors and cancer patients. Here immunoSEQ multiplex PCR was the method, and the copy in TCRdb shows in-frame clones only, minus some. Of about 160,000 clones in the sample, roughly 95% were seen once. Trimming removed 5 bases from V and 6 bases from J, with 17 bases in between. This CDR3 has 14 residues. Germline values: CDR1 WSHSY, CDR2 SAAADI. The sequence was collected from a woman in her twenties or thirties in good health. Sequenced: blood. The chain carries TRBV10-2 and TRBJ2-7; weak D call: TRBD1 (6 bases). This CDR3 reads CASSTGTLAFEQYF. The CDR3 bases are TGCGCCAGCAGTACCGGGACACTCGCCTTCGAGCAGTACTTC.